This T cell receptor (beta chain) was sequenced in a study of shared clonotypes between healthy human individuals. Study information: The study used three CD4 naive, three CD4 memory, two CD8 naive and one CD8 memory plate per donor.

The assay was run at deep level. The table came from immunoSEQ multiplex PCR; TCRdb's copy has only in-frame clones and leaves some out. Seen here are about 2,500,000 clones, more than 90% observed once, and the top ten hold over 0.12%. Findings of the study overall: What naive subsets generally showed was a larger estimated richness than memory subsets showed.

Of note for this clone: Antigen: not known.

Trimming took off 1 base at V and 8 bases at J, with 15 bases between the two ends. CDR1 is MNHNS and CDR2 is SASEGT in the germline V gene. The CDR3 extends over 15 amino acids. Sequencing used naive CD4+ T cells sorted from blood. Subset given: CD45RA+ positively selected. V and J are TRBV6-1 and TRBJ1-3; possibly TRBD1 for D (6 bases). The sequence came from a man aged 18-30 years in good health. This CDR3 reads CASSEGVGGRDTIYF. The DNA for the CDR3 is TGTGCCAGCAGTGAAGGGGTCGGGGGCAGAGACACCATATATTTT.